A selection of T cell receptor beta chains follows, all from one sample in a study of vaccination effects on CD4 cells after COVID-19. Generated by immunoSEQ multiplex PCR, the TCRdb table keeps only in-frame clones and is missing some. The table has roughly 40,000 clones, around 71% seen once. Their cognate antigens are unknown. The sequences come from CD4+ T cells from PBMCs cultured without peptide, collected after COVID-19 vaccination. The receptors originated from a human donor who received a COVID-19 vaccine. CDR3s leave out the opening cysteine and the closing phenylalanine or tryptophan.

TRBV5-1 ASSLDRSGGTIY
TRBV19 ASDGGGGYSNQPQH
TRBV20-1 SASGQPNTEAF
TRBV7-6 ASSLMTGRNEKLF
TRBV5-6 ASSLGGLGNQPQH
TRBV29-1 SASDPNGNTEAF
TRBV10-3 AISGTVNPNYGYT
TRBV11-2 ASSLVRGGQETQY
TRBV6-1 ASSERTGSNQPQH
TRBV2 ASSEEGRDNSPLH
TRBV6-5 ASRWTSQHGYT
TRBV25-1 ASSEGWTALNYGYT
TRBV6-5 ASTSGLARTDTQY
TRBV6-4 ASSQGQRNTEAF
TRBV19 ATRGRGSGATNEKLF
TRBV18 ASSPAGVEAF
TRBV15 ATSRVEETQY
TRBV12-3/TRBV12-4 ASSFFVGDEQY
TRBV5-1 ASSPSSGGPSTDTQY
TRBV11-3 ASRRPGLAGVSSYEQY
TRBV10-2 ASSWASGSYEQF
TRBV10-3 AIGQETYEQY
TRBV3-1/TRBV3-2 ASSPSGGGFGRSGNTIY
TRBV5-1 ASSFVGRNQETQY
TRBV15 ATSRDRVGTGELF
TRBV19 ASTTGRGMNTEAF
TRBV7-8 ASSLVGGVNNSPLH
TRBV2 ASRGLAKAGELF
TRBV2 ASSGFRGAGNTIY
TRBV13 ASSLGRTAYNEQF
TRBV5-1 ASSFNERDPGELF
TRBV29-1 SVSLLGLAGGPDTQY
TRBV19 ASSLPAGIRPDTQY
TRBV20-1 SLQWGYGYT
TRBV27 ASLPGHPTDTQY
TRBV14 ASSQYTDTQY
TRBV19 ASKDPGEKGNEQF
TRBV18 ASSSNSANYNEQF
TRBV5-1 ASSPIGTSTYNEQF
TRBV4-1 ASSRDQGDLSIQY
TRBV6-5 AGSRDRGSHEQY